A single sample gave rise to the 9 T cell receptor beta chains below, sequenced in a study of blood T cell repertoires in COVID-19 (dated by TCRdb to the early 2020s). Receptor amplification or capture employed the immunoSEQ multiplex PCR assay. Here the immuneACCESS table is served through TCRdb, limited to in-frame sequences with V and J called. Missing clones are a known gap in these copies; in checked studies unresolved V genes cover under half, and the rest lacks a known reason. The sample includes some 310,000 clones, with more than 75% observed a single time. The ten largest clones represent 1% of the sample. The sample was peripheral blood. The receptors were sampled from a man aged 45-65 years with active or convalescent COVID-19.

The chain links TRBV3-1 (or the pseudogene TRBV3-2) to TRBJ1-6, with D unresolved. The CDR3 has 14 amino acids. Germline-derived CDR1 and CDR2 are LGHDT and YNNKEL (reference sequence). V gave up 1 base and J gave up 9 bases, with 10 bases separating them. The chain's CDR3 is CASSQARGSSPLHF. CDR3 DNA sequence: TGTGCCAGCAGCCAAGCTCGGGGAAGTTCACCCCTCCACTTT.

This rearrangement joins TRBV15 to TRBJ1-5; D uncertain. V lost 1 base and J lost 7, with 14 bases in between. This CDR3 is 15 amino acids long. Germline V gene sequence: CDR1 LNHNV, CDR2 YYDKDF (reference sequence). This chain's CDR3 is CATSRGAGVFQPQHF. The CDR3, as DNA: TGTGCCACCAGCAGAGGGGCCGGGGTTTTCCAGCCCCAGCATTTT.

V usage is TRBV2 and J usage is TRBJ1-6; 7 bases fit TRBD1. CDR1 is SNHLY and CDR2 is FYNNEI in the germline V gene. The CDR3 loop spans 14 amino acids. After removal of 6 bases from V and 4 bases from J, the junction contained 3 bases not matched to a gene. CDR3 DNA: TGTGCCAGCAGACCGACAGGGTATAATTCACCCCTCCACTTT. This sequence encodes CASRPTGYNSPLHF.

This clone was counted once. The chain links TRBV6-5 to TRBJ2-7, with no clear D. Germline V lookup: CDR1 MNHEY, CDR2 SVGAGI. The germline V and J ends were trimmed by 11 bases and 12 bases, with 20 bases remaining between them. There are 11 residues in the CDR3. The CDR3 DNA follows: TGTGCCTGCTTTAACGGGTGGCAGCCGTACTTC. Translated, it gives CACFNGWQPYF.

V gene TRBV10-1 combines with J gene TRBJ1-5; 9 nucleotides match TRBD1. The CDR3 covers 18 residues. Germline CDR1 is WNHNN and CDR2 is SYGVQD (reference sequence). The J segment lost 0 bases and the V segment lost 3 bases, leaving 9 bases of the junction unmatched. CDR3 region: CASSEEGQGSLSNQPQHF. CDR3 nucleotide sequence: TGCGCCAGCAGTGAAGAGGGACAGGGCTCCCTTAGCAATCAGCCCCAGCATTTT.

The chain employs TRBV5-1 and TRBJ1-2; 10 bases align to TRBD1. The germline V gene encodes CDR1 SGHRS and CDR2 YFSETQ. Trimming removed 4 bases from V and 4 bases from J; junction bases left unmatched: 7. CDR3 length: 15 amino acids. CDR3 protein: CASSPDRGRGYGYTF. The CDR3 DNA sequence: TGCGCCAGCAGCCCAGACAGGGGGCGCGGCTATGGCTACACCTTC.

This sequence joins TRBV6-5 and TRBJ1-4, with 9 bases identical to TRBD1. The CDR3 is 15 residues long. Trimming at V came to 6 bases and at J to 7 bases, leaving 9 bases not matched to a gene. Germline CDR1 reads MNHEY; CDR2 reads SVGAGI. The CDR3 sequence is CASRDGQGRGEKLFF. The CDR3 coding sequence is TGTGCCAGCAGAGATGGACAGGGGCGCGGTGAAAAACTGTTTTTT.

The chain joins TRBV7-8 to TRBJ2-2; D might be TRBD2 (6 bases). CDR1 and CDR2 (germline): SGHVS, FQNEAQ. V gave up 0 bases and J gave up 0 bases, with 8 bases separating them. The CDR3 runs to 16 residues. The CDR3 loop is CASSLAGGTNTGELFF. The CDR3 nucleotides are TGTGCCAGCAGCTTAGCGGGCGGGACGAACACCGGGGAGCTGTTTTTT.

DNA for the CDR3: TGTGCCAGTAGTCCTCAGACAGGGACCTCCTATGGCTACACCTTC. It encodes CASSPQTGTSYGYTF. The genes are TRBV19 and TRBJ1-2; 7 bases are a match to TRBD1. V lost 5 bases and J lost 4; bases outside the gene matches: 10. CDR3 length: 15 residues. CDR1 is LNHDA, CDR2 SQIVND, per germline (reference sequence).